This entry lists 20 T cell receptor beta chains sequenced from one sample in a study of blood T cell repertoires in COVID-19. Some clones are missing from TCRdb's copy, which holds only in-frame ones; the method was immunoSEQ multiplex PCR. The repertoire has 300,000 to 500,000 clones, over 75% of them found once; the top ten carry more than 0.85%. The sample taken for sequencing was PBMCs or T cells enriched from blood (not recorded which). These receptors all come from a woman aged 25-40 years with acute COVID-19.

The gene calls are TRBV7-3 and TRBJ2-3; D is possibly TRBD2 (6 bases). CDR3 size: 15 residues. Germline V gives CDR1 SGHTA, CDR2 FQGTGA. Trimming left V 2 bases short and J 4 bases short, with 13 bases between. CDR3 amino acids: CASSLRGGAPDTQYF. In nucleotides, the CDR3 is TGTGCCAGCAGCTTACGGGGCGGGGCCCCAGATACGCAGTATTTT.

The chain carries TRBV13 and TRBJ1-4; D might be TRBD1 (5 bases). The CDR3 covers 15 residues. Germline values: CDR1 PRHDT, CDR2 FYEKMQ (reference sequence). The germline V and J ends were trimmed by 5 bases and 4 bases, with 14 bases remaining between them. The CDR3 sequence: CASSERQPFNEKLFF. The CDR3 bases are TGTGCCAGCAGCGAGAGACAGCCCTTTAATGAAAAACTGTTTTTT.

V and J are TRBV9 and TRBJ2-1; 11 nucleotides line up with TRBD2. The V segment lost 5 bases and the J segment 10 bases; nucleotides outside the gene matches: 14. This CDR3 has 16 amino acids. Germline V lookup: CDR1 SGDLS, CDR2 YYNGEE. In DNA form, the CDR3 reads TGTGCCAGCAGTGCCCGTCTAGCGGGGGGATCAGGCGAGCAGTTCTTC. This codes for CASSARLAGGSGEQFF.

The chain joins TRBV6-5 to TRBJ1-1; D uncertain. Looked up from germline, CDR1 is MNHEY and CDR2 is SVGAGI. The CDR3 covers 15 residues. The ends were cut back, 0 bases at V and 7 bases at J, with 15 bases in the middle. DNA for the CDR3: TGTGCCAGCAGTTACTCGTTTGTGGGCCAACTTGAAGCTTTCTTT. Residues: CASSYSFVGQLEAFF.

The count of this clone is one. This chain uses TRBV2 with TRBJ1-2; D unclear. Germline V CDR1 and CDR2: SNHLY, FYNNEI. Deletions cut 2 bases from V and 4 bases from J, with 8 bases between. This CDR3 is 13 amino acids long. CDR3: CASSEFRFYGYTF. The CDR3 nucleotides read TGTGCCAGCAGTGAATTCCGTTTCTATGGCTACACCTTC. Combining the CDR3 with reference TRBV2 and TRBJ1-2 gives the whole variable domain EPEVTQTPSHQVTQMGQEVILRCVPISNHLYFYWYRQILGQKVEFLVSFYNNEISEKSEIFDDQFSVERPDGSNFTLKIRSTKLEDSAMYFCASSEFRFYGYTFGSGTRLTVV.

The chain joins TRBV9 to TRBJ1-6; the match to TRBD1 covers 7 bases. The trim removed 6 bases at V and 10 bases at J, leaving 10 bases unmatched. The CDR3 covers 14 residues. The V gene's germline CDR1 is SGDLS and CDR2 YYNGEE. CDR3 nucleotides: TGTGCCAGCAAAAACGAGGGGGCAGGGTCACCCCTCCACTTT. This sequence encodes CASKNEGAGSPLHF.

Written as DNA, the CDR3 is TGTGCCAGCAGTGCCGGGACAGGGGGCTACGAGCAGTACTTC. Its protein is CASSAGTGGYEQYF. The rearrangement uses TRBV6-4 and TRBJ2-7, with 11 bases aligning to TRBD1. Germline-derived CDR1 and CDR2 are MRHNA and SNTAGT. Trimming took 4 bases from V and 3 from J; bases not matched to a gene: 2. The CDR3 totals 14 residues.

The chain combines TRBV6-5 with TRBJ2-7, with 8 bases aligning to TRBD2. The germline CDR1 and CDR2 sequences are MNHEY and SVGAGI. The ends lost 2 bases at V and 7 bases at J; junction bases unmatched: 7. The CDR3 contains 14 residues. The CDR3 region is CASSYPGGAHEQYF. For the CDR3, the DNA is TGTGCCAGCAGTTACCCGGGGGGGGCGCATGAGCAGTACTTC.

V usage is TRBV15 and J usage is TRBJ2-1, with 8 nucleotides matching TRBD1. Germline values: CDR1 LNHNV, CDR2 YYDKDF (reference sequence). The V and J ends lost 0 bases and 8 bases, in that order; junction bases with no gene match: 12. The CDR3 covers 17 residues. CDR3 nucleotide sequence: TGTGCCACCAGCAGAGATCCACCGGGACAGGATGAGGATGAGCAGTTCTTC. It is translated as CATSRDPPGQDEDEQFF.

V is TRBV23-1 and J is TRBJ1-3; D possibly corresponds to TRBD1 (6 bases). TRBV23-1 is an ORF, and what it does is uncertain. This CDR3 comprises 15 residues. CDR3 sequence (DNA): TGCGCAAACCACCCTGGACAGAGCTCTGGAAACACCATATATTTT. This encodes CANHPGQSSGNTIYF.

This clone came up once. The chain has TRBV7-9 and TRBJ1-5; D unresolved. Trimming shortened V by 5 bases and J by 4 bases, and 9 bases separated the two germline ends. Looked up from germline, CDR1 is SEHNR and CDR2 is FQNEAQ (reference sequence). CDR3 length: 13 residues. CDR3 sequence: CASSPSENQPQHF. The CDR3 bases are TGTGCCAGCAGCCCATCGGAGAATCAGCCCCAGCATTTT.

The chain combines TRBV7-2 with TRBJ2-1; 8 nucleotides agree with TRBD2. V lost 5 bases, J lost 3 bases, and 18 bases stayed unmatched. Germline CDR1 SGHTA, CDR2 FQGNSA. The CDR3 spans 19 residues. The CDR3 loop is CASSPKAIRPGLDYNEQFF. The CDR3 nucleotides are TGTGCCAGCAGCCCAAAAGCTATCAGACCGGGACTAGACTACAATGAGCAGTTCTTC.

CDR3 protein: CAWSPPPGLYGYTF. The CDR3 DNA reads as TGTGCCTGGAGCCCACCTCCAGGTCTCTATGGCTACACCTTC. V usage is TRBV30 and J usage is TRBJ1-2; D ambiguous. The ends were cut back, 3 bases at V and 4 bases at J, with 15 bases in the middle. Germline values: CDR1 GTSNPN, CDR2 SVGIG (reference sequence). The length of the CDR3 is 14 residues.

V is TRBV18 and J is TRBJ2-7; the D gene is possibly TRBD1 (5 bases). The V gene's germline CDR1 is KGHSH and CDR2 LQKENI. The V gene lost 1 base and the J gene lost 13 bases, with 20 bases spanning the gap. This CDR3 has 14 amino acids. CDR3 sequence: CASSPQGSFFGAYF. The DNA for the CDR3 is TGTGCCAGCTCACCACAGGGTTCATTCTTTGGGGCTTACTTC.

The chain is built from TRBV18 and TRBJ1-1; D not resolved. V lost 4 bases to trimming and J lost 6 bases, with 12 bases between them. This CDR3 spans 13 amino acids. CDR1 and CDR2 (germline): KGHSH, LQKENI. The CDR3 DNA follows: TGTGCCAGCTCACTATCGACTCTCCCTGAAGCTTTCTTT. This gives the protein CASSLSTLPEAFF. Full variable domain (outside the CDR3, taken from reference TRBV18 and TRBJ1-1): NAGVMQNPRHLVRRRGQEARLRCSPMKGHSHVYWYRQLPEEGLKFMVYLQKENIIDESGMPKERFSAEFPKEGPSILRIQQVVRGDSAAYFCASSLSTLPEAFFGQGTRLTVV.

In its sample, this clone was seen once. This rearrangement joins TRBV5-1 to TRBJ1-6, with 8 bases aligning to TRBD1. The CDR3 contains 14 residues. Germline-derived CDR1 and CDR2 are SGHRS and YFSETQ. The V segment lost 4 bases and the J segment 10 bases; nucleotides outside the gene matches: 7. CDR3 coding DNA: TGCGCCAGCAGCACAGGACAGGGAAGGTCACCCCTCCACTTT. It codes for CASSTGQGRSPLHF.

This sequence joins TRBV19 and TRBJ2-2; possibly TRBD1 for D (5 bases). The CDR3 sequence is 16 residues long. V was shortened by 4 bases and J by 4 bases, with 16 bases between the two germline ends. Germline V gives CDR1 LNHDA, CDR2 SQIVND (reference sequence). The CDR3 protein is CASSSGQGHGTGELFF. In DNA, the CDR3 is TGTGCCAGTAGTAGCGGCCAGGGCCACGGCACCGGGGAGCTGTTTTTT.

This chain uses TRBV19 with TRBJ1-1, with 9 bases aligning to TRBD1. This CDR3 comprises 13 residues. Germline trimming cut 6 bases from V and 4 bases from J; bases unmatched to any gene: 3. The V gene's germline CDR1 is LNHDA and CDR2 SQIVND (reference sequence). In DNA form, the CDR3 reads TGTGCCAGTAGAGGACAGGGGAGCACTGAAGCTTTCTTT. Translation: CASRGQGSTEAFF.

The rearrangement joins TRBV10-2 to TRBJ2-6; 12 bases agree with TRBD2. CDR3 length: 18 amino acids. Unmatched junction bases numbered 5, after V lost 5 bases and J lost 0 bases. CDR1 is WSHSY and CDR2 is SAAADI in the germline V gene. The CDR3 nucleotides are TGCGCCAGCAGTACTAGCGGGGGGCCTACCTCTGGGGCCAACGTCCTGACTTTC. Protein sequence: CASSTSGGPTSGANVLTF.

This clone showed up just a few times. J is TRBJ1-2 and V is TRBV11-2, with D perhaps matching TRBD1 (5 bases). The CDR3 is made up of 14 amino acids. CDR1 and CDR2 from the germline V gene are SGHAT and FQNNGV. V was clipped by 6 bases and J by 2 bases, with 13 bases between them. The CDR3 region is CASRAAGRNYGYTF. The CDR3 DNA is TGTGCCAGCAGGGCCGCGGGACGGAACTATGGCTACACCTTC. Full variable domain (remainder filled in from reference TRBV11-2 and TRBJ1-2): EAGVAQSPRYKIIEKRQSVAFWCNPISGHATLYWYQQILGQGPKLLIQFQNNGVVDDSQLPKDRFSAERLKGVDSTLKIQPAKLEDSAVYLCASRAAGRNYGYTFGSGTRLTVV.